These 32 T cell receptor beta chains share one sample of origin, sequenced in a study of blood T cells in healthy people across ages. The use of a sample-barcoded 5' primer and a J-beta primer mix characterized a second PCR of roughly 6 to 11 cycles. Using its own MiXCR run on the 5' RACE reads, TCRdb lists one record per CDR3 protein. The data show about 1,800,000 distinct CDR3 sequences, under 30% seen once. Sequencing used blood. These receptors were obtained from a woman aged 30 to 39 in good health.

The CDR3 DNA follows: TGTGCCAGCAGAGAAAATCGGAGACTCGTAAATCAGCCCCAGCATTTT. Protein: CASRENRRLVNQPQHF. The chain is built from TRBV6-1 and TRBJ1-5; no definite D call. This CDR3 region has 16 residues. In germline, CDR1 is MNHNS, CDR2 SASEGT. V dropped 6 bases and J dropped 4 bases, with 19 bases sitting between them.

This clonotype came up a few times. The rearrangement links TRBV7-6 to TRBJ2-1; TRBD2 matches at 7 bases. Germline CDR1 and CDR2: SGHVS and FNYEAQ. The ends lost 1 base at V and 7 bases at J; junction bases unmatched: 10. This CDR3 contains 16 residues. CDR3 sequence (DNA): TGTGCCAGCAGCTTAGTGGGGGGAGGGCCGTGGAATGAGCAGTTCTTC. Residues: CASSLVGGGPWNEQFF.

This clonotype was recorded many times. The genes are TRBV20-1 and TRBJ2-7; no clear D. The CDR3 extends over 13 amino acids. Trimming removed 3 bases at V and 2 bases at J, with 11 bases between. In germline, CDR1 is DFQATT, CDR2 SNEGSKA (reference sequence). The CDR3 sequence is CSASLAEPYEQYF. The CDR3 DNA follows: TGCAGTGCTAGCTTGGCGGAGCCCTACGAGCAGTACTTC.

On this clonotype itself: This may be a read error: a much more frequent sequence differs by one nucleotide. J is TRBJ2-4 and V is TRBV12-3 or TRBV12-4; D gene ambiguous. Trimming stripped 6 bases from V and 12 bases from J, with 15 bases between. The CDR3 covers 12 residues. The CDR3 DNA reads as TGTGCCAGCAGCCTCGTCGGCCAGGATCAGTACTTC. Its protein product is CASSLVGQDQYF.

In this sample, this clonotype turned up a few times. CDR3 bases: TGTGCCAGCAGTTTCAACAATTTAGCTAATGAAAAACTGTTTTTT. It encodes CASSFNNLANEKLFF. The chain employs TRBV28 and TRBJ1-4; the D is unclear. CDR1 and CDR2 (germline): MDHEN, SYDVKM. Trimming took off 3 bases at V and 3 bases at J, with 11 bases between the two ends. CDR3 length: 15 residues.

This clonotype was detected a few times. The V and J genes are TRBV29-1 and TRBJ2-2, with 9 bases fitting TRBD1. Unmatched junction bases numbered 10, after V lost 6 bases and J lost 5 bases. Germline V gene data show CDR1 as SQVTM and CDR2 as ANQGSEA. There are 15 residues in the CDR3. DNA for the CDR3: TGCAGCGTCGGTCCACCGGGACAGGGAACCGGGGAGCTGTTTTTT. Residues: CSVGPPGQGTGELFF.

This clonotype was recorded many times. V is TRBV11-2 and J is TRBJ2-1; D gene uncertain. Trimming cost V 0 bases and J 2 bases, with 11 bases left between them. Germline V CDR1 and CDR2: SGHAT, FQNNGV. This CDR3 is built from 16 residues. Written as DNA, the CDR3 is TGTGCCAGCAGCTTAGATTCCGGGCCCCCCTACAATGAGCAGTTCTTC. Its translation: CASSLDSGPPYNEQFF. Based on the CDR3 plus reference TRBV11-2 and TRBJ2-1, the full variable domain is EAGVAQSPRYKIIEKRQSVAFWCNPISGHATLYWYQQILGQGPKLLIQFQNNGVVDDSQLPKDRFSAERLKGVDSTLKIQPAKLEDSAVYLCASSLDSGPPYNEQFFGPGTRLTVL.

The chain has TRBV7-9 and TRBJ2-7, with D perhaps being TRBD1 or TRBD2 (6 bases each). The J call could be wrong; TRBJ2-5 is a better fit for the DNA end. The CDR3 contains 15 residues. Germline lookup yields CDR1 SEHNR and CDR2 FQNEAQ (reference sequence). CDR3 coding DNA: TGTGCCAGCAGCTCATATCGACAGGAGGGGGAGACCCAGTACTTC. It is translated as CASSSYRQEGETQYF.

Points on this clonotype: At one of its ends the junction is not consistent with the germline gene, which may arise from a read error. The J gene is TRBJ2-1, the V gene TRBV2; TRBD2 might be the D (6 bases). Per the germline V gene, CDR1 is SNHLY and CDR2 is FYNNEI. The CDR3 has 15 residues. The CDR3, as DNA: TGTGCCAGCAGGGAAGCGGGTGGGGCCTACAATGAGCAGTTCTTC. Translated, it gives CASREAGGAYNEQFF.

This clonotype was recorded a few times. A much larger clonotype is one base distant, so this may be a read error. The chain is built from TRBV28 and TRBJ2-4; 7 bases line up with TRBD1. The assigned J gene may be wrong: the sequence end matches TRBJ2-7 better. This CDR3 region has 14 residues. Germline values: CDR1 MDHEN, CDR2 SYDVKM. CDR3: CGSSLAGTVYEQYF. The CDR3 DNA sequence: TGTGGCAGCAGTTTAGCCGGGACAGTCTACGAGCAGTACTTC.

The sample holds many counts of this clonotype. The CDR3 DNA is TGCAGCGTACGGACAGGTGGTGGAGAGCAGTACTTC. It encodes CSVRTGGGEQYF. The gene calls are TRBV29-1 and TRBJ2-7, with 7 bases identical to TRBD1. CDR3 length: 12 residues. The junction had 9 bases not matched to a gene; V was cut back by 6 bases and J by 7 bases. From germline, CDR1 is SQVTM and CDR2 ANQGSEA.

This chain joins TRBV5-1 and TRBJ2-5; D may correspond to TRBD1 or TRBD2 (5 bases each). This CDR3 has 13 residues. With 4 bases removed from V and 5 bases from J, the gap between germline ends came to 12 bases. Germline V CDR1 and CDR2: SGHRS, YFSETQ. The CDR3 DNA is TGCGCCAGCAGCCCCGACGAGGGGGAGACCCAGTACTTC. This translates into CASSPDEGETQYF.

This clonotype came up a few times. The chain uses TRBV20-1 and TRBJ2-1, with 8 positions matching TRBD2. This CDR3 region has 13 residues. CDR1 and CDR2 from the germline V gene are DFQATT and SNEGSKA (reference sequence). The V segment lost 5 bases and the J segment 7 bases; nucleotides outside the gene matches: 7. Written as DNA, the CDR3 is TGCAGTGCTTACGGGCGGGGGGCTAATGAGCAGTTCTTC. Translation gives CSAYGRGANEQFF.

This clonotype was seen a handful of times. This chain links TRBV3-1 with TRBJ2-7; 9 bases fit TRBD1. V lost 0 bases to trimming and J lost 6 bases; unmatched junction nucleotides: 3. The CDR3 length is 14 residues. In germline, CDR1 is LGHDT, CDR2 YNNKEL (reference sequence). The CDR3 nucleotides are TGTGCCAGCAGCCAAGAAATGGACAGGGGCGAGCAGTACTTC. Translating gives CASSQEMDRGEQYF.

As for this clonotype: Germline is not matched at one junction end, which may reflect a read error. This chain's CDR3 is CVSSATGTGIKGAFF. CDR3 nucleotides: TGTGTCAGCAGTGCTACCGGGACAGGCATTAAGGGAGCTTTCTTT. The gene calls are TRBV28 and TRBJ1-1; TRBD1 matches at 8 bases. Germline values: CDR1 MDHEN, CDR2 SYDVKM. This CDR3 is 15 amino acids long.

This clonotype was recorded once. At one end, the junction sequence differs from germline, possibly due to a read error. This sequence joins TRBV28 and TRBJ2-3; D may be TRBD2 (6 bases). CDR3 length equals 15 residues. Germline V lookup: CDR1 MDHEN, CDR2 SYDVKM. CDR3 DNA sequence: TGTGCCAGCAGTCTGGCGGGACCGAGCACAGATACGCGGTATTTT. Translation: CASSLAGPSTDTRYF.

The rearrangement links TRBV7-9 to TRBJ2-1; D perhaps matches TRBD2 (6 bases). This CDR3 region has 15 residues. Germline loops: CDR1 SEHNR, CDR2 FQNEAQ (reference sequence). V lost 5 bases and J lost 4, with 15 bases in between. CDR3 bases: TGTGCCAGCAGCCAGGAGGGTGGAGGGTACAATGAGCAGTTCTTC. Translating gives CASSQEGGGYNEQFF.

Comments on this clonotype: A much larger clonotype is one base distant, so this may be a read error. The rearrangement joins TRBV20-1 to TRBJ2-7, with 7 bases identical to TRBD1. The germline gives CDR1 DFQATT, CDR2 SNEGSKA (reference sequence). The V gene end was trimmed by 5 bases and the J gene end by 5 bases; junction bases not matched to a gene: 6. The CDR3 is 12 amino acids. The CDR3 nucleotides read TGCAGTGCTTCAACAGGGGTCCACGAGCAGTACTTC. Its protein is CSASTGVHEQYF.

The gene calls are TRBV20-1 and TRBJ1-3, with D possibly matching TRBD1 (5 bases). Germline V gene sequence: CDR1 DFQATT, CDR2 SNEGSKA (reference sequence). V gave up 0 bases and J gave up 4 bases, with 16 bases separating them. The CDR3 runs to 16 residues. CDR3 nucleotide sequence: TGCAGTGCTAGAGATCCGGGACTCGATTCAGGAAACACCATATATTTT. This encodes CSARDPGLDSGNTIYF.

This chain joins TRBV21-1 and TRBJ1-2. TRBV21-1 is a pseudogene locus. The CDR3 loop spans 16 amino acids. The CDR3 region has the DNA TGTGCCAGCAGACTTCGGGCGGGCACCGCTAACTATGGCTACACCTTC. Translating it yields CASRLRAGTANYGYTF.

V is TRBV2 and J is TRBJ2-3, with D perhaps TRBD2 (5 bases). Per germline, CDR1 SNHLY and CDR2 FYNNEI. Trimming removed 6 bases at V and 9 bases at J, with 13 bases between. This CDR3 spans 12 amino acids. Written as DNA, the CDR3 is TGTGCCAGCAGATACGGGAACCCCACGCAGTATTTT. Encoded protein: CASRYGNPTQYF. Drawing the rest from reference TRBV2 and TRBJ2-3, the complete variable domain is EPEVTQTPSHQVTQMGQEVILRCVPISNHLYFYWYRQILGQKVEFLVSFYNNEISEKSEIFDDQFSVERPDGSNFTLKIRSTKLEDSAMYFCASRYGNPTQYFGPGTRLTVL.

The table lists this clonotype with a few counts. The chain combines TRBV3-1 with TRBJ2-2; 8 bases match TRBD1. The CDR3 totals 15 residues. The V and J ends lost 3 bases and 6 bases, in that order; junction bases with no gene match: 6. The germline gives CDR1 LGHDT, CDR2 YNNKEL (reference sequence). CDR3 residues: CASSQEGQEPGELFF. DNA of the CDR3: TGTGCCAGCAGCCAGGAGGGACAGGAGCCCGGGGAGCTGTTTTTT.

In this sample, this clonotype turned up a few times. The chain has TRBV5-1 and TRBJ1-2; 10 nucleotides agree with TRBD1. The CDR3 totals 14 residues. Germline trimming cut 4 bases from V and 6 bases from J; bases unmatched to any gene: 6. Germline V lookup: CDR1 SGHRS, CDR2 YFSETQ. CDR3 sequence reads: CASSPGQGGDGYTF. As DNA, the CDR3 is TGCGCCAGCAGCCCCGGACAGGGGGGTGATGGCTACACCTTC.

With respect to this clonotype: One junction end disagrees with the germline gene, perhaps due to a read error. This sequence joins TRBV29-1 and TRBJ2-2; maybe TRBD1 (6 bases). Germline V gene lookup returns CDR1 SQVTM and CDR2 ANQGSEA. The CDR3 totals 13 residues. CDR3 in amino acids: CSARGSATGERFF. The CDR3 DNA reads TGCAGCGCTAGGGGGTCAGCCACCGGGGAGCGGTTTTTT.

This clonotype was recorded at least ten times. The chain is built from TRBV5-5 and TRBJ2-3; D may correspond to TRBD1 or TRBD2 (5 bases each). The germline V gene has CDR1 SGHKS and CDR2 YYEKEE (reference sequence). Trimming cost V 1 base and J 2 bases, with 14 bases left between them. The length of the CDR3 is 16 residues. The CDR3 nucleotides read TGTGCCAGCAGCTTGATGAGGGGAATCTCCACAGATACGCAGTATTTT. Translation gives CASSLMRGISTDTQYF.

The sample holds a few counts of this clonotype. The V and J genes are TRBV5-5 and TRBJ2-5; D might be TRBD1 (6 bases). The J call may be faulty, since TRBJ2-7 better matches the DNA end. Per the germline V gene, CDR1 is SGHKS and CDR2 is YYEKEE (reference sequence). The CDR3 is 15 residues long. The CDR3 loop is CASSLSLQGGHEQYF. DNA for the CDR3: TGTGCCAGCAGCTTAAGCTTACAGGGCGGACACGAGCAGTACTTC.

As DNA, the CDR3 is TGTGCCAGCAGTTTATGGCGGGGGGGCCGGTACAATGAGCAGTTCTTC. Translated, it gives CASSLWRGGRYNEQFF. V and J are TRBV28 and TRBJ2-1; the match to TRBD2 covers 9 bases. Trimming cost V 0 bases and J 4 bases; bases outside gene matches: 4. The germline gives CDR1 MDHEN, CDR2 SYDVKM. The length of the CDR3 is 16 residues.

This clonotype was counted at least ten times. This chain connects TRBV20-1 to TRBJ2-5; D perhaps matches TRBD2 (6 bases). V lost 3 bases and J lost 5, with 16 bases in between. Germline V gene data show CDR1 as DFQATT and CDR2 as SNEGSKA (reference sequence). The CDR3 totals 14 residues. In DNA, the CDR3 is TGCAGTGCTAGGGCTACCGGGACTCCCGAGACCCAGTACTTC. Its translation: CSARATGTPETQYF.

This clonotype was found a few times. This chain joins TRBV7-2 and TRBJ2-2; 12 bases line up with TRBD2. The CDR3 has 17 amino acids. The V gene end was trimmed by 2 bases and the J gene end by 7 bases; junction bases not matched to a gene: 8. Germline V gives CDR1 SGHTA, CDR2 FQGNSA. The CDR3 loop is CASSLWLAGGQVGELFF. As DNA, the CDR3 is TGTGCCAGCAGCTTATGGCTAGCGGGAGGGCAGGTCGGGGAGCTGTTTTTT.

The chain carries TRBV20-1 and TRBJ1-2; D remains ambiguous. CDR1 is DFQATT, CDR2 SNEGSKA, per germline (reference sequence). CDR3 length: 11 amino acids. Deletions cut 8 bases from V and 7 bases from J, with 14 bases between. For the CDR3, the DNA is TGCAGTCCAAGTCACCGTGCTGGCTACACCTTC. This codes for CSPSHRAGYTF.

This sequence joins TRBV28 and TRBJ1-1, with TRBD1 matching 8 bases. V lost 5 bases to trimming and J lost 3 bases; unmatched junction nucleotides: 11. CDR1 is MDHEN and CDR2 is SYDVKM in the germline V gene. The CDR3 extends over 16 amino acids. CDR3 loop: CASSHPTQGADTEAFF. CDR3 DNA sequence: TGTGCCAGCAGTCACCCCACGCAGGGGGCGGACACTGAAGCTTTCTTT.

The chain carries TRBV7-9 and TRBJ2-3; possible D gene TRBD1, 7 bases. The CDR3 is 16 amino acids. V lost 5 bases, J lost 4 bases, and 19 bases lay in between. Per the germline V gene, CDR1 is SEHNR and CDR2 is FQNEAQ (reference sequence). The CDR3 region is CASSERDSGRPDTQYF. CDR3 nucleotides: TGTGCCAGCAGCGAAAGGGACAGTGGGAGGCCAGATACGCAGTATTTT.